The 26 T cell receptor beta chains in this list originate from one sample, sequenced in a study of beta chain features in type 1 diabetes. Study-wide findings and caveats: Moderately but significantly shorter TCRB CDR3s were found in Type 1 diabetes patients in all four CD4+ subsets.

Their specific antigens are unknown. Since all of the isolated RNA was reverse transcribed, expressed TCRB transcripts were what got sequenced. Only in-frame clones appear in the TCRdb table, and some are missing; sequencing was by immunoSEQ multiplex PCR. The sample holds hundreds of thousands of clones, around 15% seen once. Input material: naive CD4+ T cells from blood. These TCRs come from a man in his late teens or twenties with type 1 diabetes.

The chain joins TRBV7-7 to TRBJ1-3; possibly TRBD1 for D (6 bases). CDR3 length: 13 residues. Trimming removed 5 bases from V and 5 bases from J, with 10 bases in between. Germline V lookup: CDR1 SSHAT, CDR2 FNYEAQ (reference sequence). CDR3 DNA sequence: TGTGCCAGCAGCACGGACAGACGAAACACCATATATTTT. Its translation: CASSTDRRNTIYF.

CDR3 protein: CASVQVPQETQYF. For the CDR3, the DNA is TGTGCCAGCGTCCAGGTCCCCCAAGAGACCCAGTACTTC. The J gene is TRBJ2-5, the V gene TRBV28; no clear D gene. This CDR3 has 13 amino acids. Germline V gene lookup returns CDR1 MDHEN and CDR2 SYDVKM. V was cut by 8 bases and J by 1 base, with 11 bases left in between.

This clone showed up just a few times. The genes are TRBV20-1 and TRBJ2-2; D remains ambiguous. The CDR3 consists of 11 residues. V lost 5 bases to trimming and J lost 6 bases, with 7 bases between them. Germline CDR1 DFQATT, CDR2 SNEGSKA (reference sequence). CDR3 amino acids: CSALGSGELFF. The CDR3 coding sequence is TGCAGTGCTCTAGGGTCCGGGGAGCTGTTTTTT.

This clone appeared a few times. The genes are TRBV28 and TRBJ2-2; maybe TRBD1 (5 bases). The CDR3 is made up of 13 amino acids. Per the germline V gene, CDR1 is MDHEN and CDR2 is SYDVKM. The germline V and J ends were trimmed by 3 bases and 8 bases, with 10 bases remaining between them. The CDR3 loop reads CASSLGPAGELFF. The CDR3, as DNA: TGTGCCAGCAGTTTGGGGCCGGCGGGGGAGCTGTTTTTT.

This clone turned up a few times. V and J are TRBV7-6 and TRBJ2-1; 15 bases line up with TRBD2. Losses at the gene ends were 0 bases for V and 10 bases for J; bases not matched to a gene: 4. From germline, CDR1 is SGHVS and CDR2 FNYEAQ. The CDR3 has 16 residues. The CDR3 region has the DNA TGTGCCAGCAGCTTAGCGTGGGGACTAGCGGGGGGCGAGCAGTTCTTC. Translated: CASSLAWGLAGGEQFF.

This clone has more than one count but fewer than ten. This chain links TRBV6-1 with TRBJ1-1, with TRBD1 as a possible D gene (6 bases). This CDR3 is 13 amino acids long. V was shortened by 3 bases and J by 7 bases, with 12 bases between the two germline ends. Germline loops: CDR1 MNHNS, CDR2 SASEGT. CDR3 DNA sequence: TGTGCCAGCAGTGATCCCAGGGGTGATGAAGCTTTCTTT. Translation gives CASSDPRGDEAFF.

This clone was picked up a small number of times. The CDR3 sequence: CSVGQLTYEQYF. The CDR3 DNA reads TGCAGCGTTGGACAGTTAACATACGAGCAGTACTTC. J is TRBJ2-7 and V is TRBV29-1; weak D call: TRBD1 (5 bases). The CDR3 extends over 12 amino acids. V was pared by 4 bases and J by 4 bases, with 11 bases between. CDR1 SQVTM and CDR2 ANQGSEA come from the germline V gene.

The J gene is TRBJ1-3, the V gene TRBV30, with D uncertain. CDR3 length: 14 residues. Trimming shortened V by 5 bases and J by 0 bases, and 11 bases separated the two germline ends. Per germline, CDR1 GTSNPN and CDR2 SVGIG (reference sequence). The CDR3 protein is CAWGSGISGNTIYF. DNA for the CDR3: TGTGCCTGGGGGTCGGGCATCTCTGGAAACACCATATATTTT.

The sample holds a few counts of this clone. The V gene is TRBV9, the J gene TRBJ2-2, with 8 nucleotides matching TRBD2. CDR3 length equals 18 residues. Germline V gives CDR1 SGDLS, CDR2 YYNGEE. V shed 3 bases and J 7 bases; nucleotides not matched to a gene: 17. This CDR3 is CASSAPSSGGQKGGELFF. CDR3 coding DNA: TGTGCCAGCAGCGCTCCCTCCTCGGGGGGGCAAAAAGGCGGGGAGCTGTTTTTT.

This clone was found a few times. J is TRBJ1-1 and V is TRBV18, with TRBD1 as a possible D gene (5 bases). The CDR3 is 14 amino acids. Trimming shortened V by 6 bases and J by 1 base, and 12 bases separated the two germline ends. Per germline, CDR1 KGHSH and CDR2 LQKENI. This CDR3 reads CASSSRVANTEAFF. In nucleotides, the CDR3 is TGTGCCAGCTCCAGCAGGGTGGCGAACACTGAAGCTTTCTTT.

This clone was found a few times. At the DNA level, this CDR3 is encoded by other sequences in the same sample as well. The chain employs TRBV9 and TRBJ1-1, with 8 positions matching TRBD1. Germline V gene data show CDR1 as SGDLS and CDR2 as YYNGEE. V gave up 2 bases and J gave up 1 base; unmatched junction bases: 1. This CDR3 is built from 14 residues. The CDR3 nucleotides read TGTGCCAGCAGCGTTACAGGGGGGAACACTGAAGCTTTCTTT. Translation gives CASSVTGGNTEAFF.

V gene TRBV10-3 combines with J gene TRBJ1-1; 10 nucleotides match TRBD1. J was trimmed by 10 bases and V by 3 bases; bases with no gene match: 8. The CDR3 consists of 14 residues. Germline V lookup: CDR1 ENHRY, CDR2 SYGVKD. The CDR3 DNA sequence: TGTGCCATCAGTGAAACCGGGACAGGGGTGGTAGCTTTCTTT. This translates into CAISETGTGVVAFF.

The chain recombines TRBV10-3 with TRBJ2-1; D might be TRBD1 or TRBD2, each matching 6 bases. V lost 4 bases to trimming and J lost 3 bases, with 10 bases between them. There are 14 residues in the CDR3. From germline, CDR1 is ENHRY and CDR2 SYGVKD. CDR3 nucleotide sequence: TGTGCCATCAGTGGGGGGGCAGTCTACAATGAGCAGTTCTTC. This gives the protein CAISGGAVYNEQFF.

This clone was observed a few times. The chain has TRBV4-1 and TRBJ2-7; the D gene is possibly TRBD1 (6 bases). Germline values: CDR1 MGHRA, CDR2 YSYEKL. V was shortened by 4 bases and J by 2 bases, with 12 bases between the two germline ends. The CDR3 loop spans 14 amino acids. CDR3 sequence (DNA): TGCGCCAGCAGCCCCTACAGGGTCGCCTACGAGCAGTACTTC. It specifies CASSPYRVAYEQYF.

This clone was seen only a few times. CDR3: CASSLDGPNSPLHF. Here the CDR3 DNA reads TGTGCCAGCAGCTTGGATGGCCCTAATTCACCCCTCCACTTT. V usage is TRBV5-4 and J usage is TRBJ1-6; D not resolved. The CDR3 runs 14 residues. V was cut by 0 bases and J by 6 bases, with 7 bases left in between. Germline V lookup: CDR1 SGHNT, CDR2 YYREEE (reference sequence).

The rearrangement links TRBV7-2 to TRBJ1-5; weak D call: TRBD1 (6 bases). The germline gives CDR1 SGHTA, CDR2 FQGNSA. The CDR3 totals 15 residues. The V end lost 1 base, the J end lost 4 bases, and 11 bases lay between the germline ends. DNA of the CDR3: TGTGCCAGCAGCTTAGGAGGGGGGGAAAATCAGCCCCAGCATTTT. Translation: CASSLGGGENQPQHF.

The V gene is TRBV10-3, the J gene TRBJ2-7; TRBD1 agrees at 9 bases. The CDR3 loop spans 14 amino acids. Germline lookup yields CDR1 ENHRY and CDR2 SYGVKD. V was clipped by 6 bases and J by 7 bases; unmatched bases: 10. The CDR3 loop is CAIRAAIGQGEQYF. Here the CDR3 DNA reads TGTGCCATCAGAGCCGCGATTGGACAGGGGGAGCAGTACTTC.

In its sample, this clone was seen a few times. The rearrangement links TRBV13 to TRBJ2-7; D is unresolved. This CDR3 is built from 13 residues. Germline V gene data show CDR1 as PRHDT and CDR2 as FYEKMQ (reference sequence). V lost 3 bases to trimming and J lost 10 bases, with 16 bases between them. CDR3 loop: CASSFSSTRVQYF. CDR3 sequence (DNA): TGTGCCAGCAGCTTCTCCAGCACTCGAGTTCAGTACTTC.

This clone was seen a handful of times. The J gene is TRBJ2-1, the V gene TRBV9; D remains unclear. CDR1 and CDR2 (germline): SGDLS, YYNGEE. The CDR3 consists of 13 residues. The V gene lost 2 bases and the J gene lost 6 bases, with 9 bases spanning the gap. The CDR3 protein is CASSVWPVNEQFF. As DNA, the CDR3 is TGTGCCAGCAGCGTTTGGCCCGTCAATGAGCAGTTCTTC.

This clone was seen a handful of times. The chain joins TRBV14 to TRBJ1-1, with D hard to call. Trimming took off 5 bases at V and 0 bases at J, with 10 bases between the two ends. This CDR3 comprises 14 residues. Looked up from germline, CDR1 is SGHDN and CDR2 is FVKESK. The CDR3 DNA sequence: TGTGCCAGCAGCGAAGGGCATTTGAACACTGAAGCTTTCTTT. This codes for CASSEGHLNTEAFF.

This chain uses TRBV18 with TRBJ1-1, with D possibly being TRBD1 (6 bases). The germline gives CDR1 KGHSH, CDR2 LQKENI. The CDR3 is made up of 16 amino acids. The ends were cut back, 5 bases at V and 4 bases at J, with 20 bases in the middle. The DNA for the CDR3 is TGTGCCAGCTCAGGCGGGGGCTTTGAGCTAGGCACTGAAGCTTTCTTT. It encodes CASSGGGFELGTEAFF. Full variable domain (rest looked up from reference TRBV18 and TRBJ1-1): NAGVMQNPRHLVRRRGQEARLRCSPMKGHSHVYWYRQLPEEGLKFMVYLQKENIIDESGMPKERFSAEFPKEGPSILRIQQVVRGDSAAYFCASSGGGFELGTEAFFGQGTRLTVV.

This clone was detected only a few times. The V and J genes are TRBV7-9 and TRBJ2-7, with no clear D. Germline CDR1 reads SEHNR; CDR2 reads FQNEAQ (reference sequence). V was pared by 1 base and J by 0 bases, with 10 bases between. CDR3 length: 15 amino acids. The CDR3 region has the DNA TGTGCCAGCAGCTTAGAGTCAGGTAGCTCCTACGAGCAGTACTTC. This encodes CASSLESGSSYEQYF.

This clone has just a few counts. Within the sample, other DNA sequences also encode this same CDR3. This sequence joins TRBV30 and TRBJ2-3, with D perhaps matching TRBD1 or TRBD2 (5 bases each). The CDR3 has 14 residues. V was pared by 2 bases and J by 0 bases, with 9 bases between. Germline CDR1 GTSNPN, CDR2 SVGIG (reference sequence). As DNA, the CDR3 is TGTGCCTGGAGTTCTGGGGACAGCACAGATACGCAGTATTTT. Its translation is CAWSSGDSTDTQYF. Complete variable domain (other parts from reference TRBV30 and TRBJ2-3): SQTIHQWPATLVQPVGSPLSLECTVEGTSNPNLYWYRQAAGRGLQLLFYSVGIGQISSEVPQNLSASRPQDRQFILSSKKLLLSDSGFYLCAWSSGDSTDTQYFGPGTRLTVL.

This clone turned up a few times. Its ends do not fully match the called genes, so a read error is possible. The chain couples TRBV7-7 to TRBJ2-5, with 12 positions matching TRBD2. Germline CDR1 SSHAT, CDR2 FNYEAQ (reference sequence). The CDR3 runs to 16 residues. CDR3 residues: CASSLRLAGGRETQYF. Here the CDR3 DNA reads TGTGCTAGCAGCTTACGTCTAGCGGGGGGGCGAGAGACCCAGTACTTC.

This clone has just a few counts. This rearrangement joins TRBV29-1 to TRBJ1-1; 7 positions match TRBD1. The ends lost 2 bases at V and 1 base at J; junction bases unmatched: 19. CDR3 length equals 19 residues. Germline V gives CDR1 SQVTM, CDR2 ANQGSEA. Here the CDR3 reads CSVELGSVTGTLSNTEAFF. The DNA for the CDR3 is TGCAGCGTTGAATTGGGTTCGGTGACAGGGACACTTTCGAACACTGAAGCTTTCTTT.

This clone was seen only a few times. This CDR3 reads CASTVVGLPSSYEQYF. The CDR3 DNA reads TGCGCCAGCACCGTAGTGGGACTCCCAAGCTCCTACGAGCAGTACTTC. The genes are TRBV5-1 and TRBJ2-7, with D perhaps TRBD2 (6 bases). V was trimmed by 6 bases and J by 0 bases, leaving 19 bases between them. Germline CDR1 reads SGHRS; CDR2 reads YFSETQ. The CDR3 runs to 16 residues.